These 10 T cell receptor beta chains share one sample of origin, sequenced in a study of T cells in Graves' hyperthyroidism and ophthalmopathy. Amplified regions were TCR beta CDR3 sequences from RNA transcripts. The primer set for the first-round RT-PCR of the TCR CDR3 was HTBI. TCRdb itself ran the multiplex PCR reads through MiXCR, one entry per CDR3 protein. The sample lists roughly 700,000 distinct CDR3 sequences; 14% were seen once. Sequencing input: blood. Source of these receptors: a woman under 30 with Graves' hyperthyroidism.

This clonotype showed up many times. The chain links TRBV4-1 to TRBJ2-3, with D possibly being TRBD1 or TRBD2 (5 bases each). The V gene's germline CDR1 is MGHRA and CDR2 YSYEKL. CDR3 length: 17 amino acids. Trimming took 0 bases from V and 6 from J, leaving 19 bases between them. CDR3 residues: CASSQERGPFLRDTQYF. The CDR3 DNA is TGCGCCAGCAGCCAAGAAAGGGGACCCTTCTTGCGGGATACGCAGTATTTT.

This clonotype has only a few counts. The V gene is TRBV5-8, the J gene TRBJ1-1, with a weak D call TRBD1 (5 bases). With 0 bases removed from V and 3 bases from J, the gap between germline ends came to 12 bases. In germline, CDR1 is SGHTS, CDR2 YDEGEE. The CDR3 runs 15 residues. CDR3 loop: CASSLGLGRDTEAFF. CDR3 DNA sequence: TGTGCCAGCAGCTTGGGGTTGGGGCGGGACACTGAAGCTTTCTTT.

This chain links TRBV15 with TRBJ2-7, with TRBD2 matching over 11 bases. CDR1 is LNHNV and CDR2 is YYDKDF in the germline V gene (reference sequence). This CDR3 contains 21 residues. V shed 2 bases, J shed 2 bases, and the junction held 20 bases outside the gene matches. CDR3 in DNA: TGTGCCACCAGCAGATCCTACGTGGGGATGGTGACTAGCGGGGAGACCTACGAGCAGTACTTC. It yields the protein CATSRSYVGMVTSGETYEQYF. Using reference TRBV15 and TRBJ2-7 for the parts outside the CDR3, the full variable domain is DAMVIQNPRYQVTQFGKPVTLSCSQTLNHNVMYWYQQKSSQAPKLLFHYYDKDFNNEADTPDNFQSRRPNTSFCFLDIRSPGLGDTAMYLCATSRSYVGMVTSGETYEQYFGPGTRLTVT.

This chain joins TRBV24-1 and TRBJ2-2, with 9 bases fitting TRBD1. V shed 3 bases and J 4 bases; nucleotides not matched to a gene: 11. CDR3 size: 18 residues. Germline V gives CDR1 KGHDR, CDR2 SFDVKD. The CDR3 region has the DNA TGTGCCACCAGTGATCCCCATTCCGGGACAGGGATCACCGGGGAGCTGTTTTTT. Translating it yields CATSDPHSGTGITGELFF.

This clonotype was seen more than once but under ten times. The chain couples TRBV7-2 to TRBJ2-1, with a weak D call TRBD2 (5 bases). Germline lookup yields CDR1 SGHTA and CDR2 FQGNSA. Deletions cut 8 bases from V and 5 bases from J, with 13 bases between. The CDR3 contains 13 residues. CDR3 amino acids: CASGLIGNNEQFF. The CDR3 nucleotides read TGTGCCAGCGGCCTAATCGGGAACAATGAGCAGTTCTTC.

This rearrangement joins TRBV7-9 to TRBJ2-1; possibly TRBD2 for D (6 bases). With 2 bases removed from V and 5 bases from J, the gap between germline ends came to 13 bases. This CDR3 spans 15 amino acids. Germline V CDR1 and CDR2: SEHNR, FQNEAQ (reference sequence). CDR3 nucleotide sequence: TGTGCCAGCAGCTTATGGCAGCGGGCCGACAATGAGCAGTTCTTC. Its protein product is CASSLWQRADNEQFF.

This clonotype came up many times. This chain connects TRBV30 to TRBJ1-2; D is ambiguous. The germline V gene has CDR1 GTSNPN and CDR2 SVGIG (reference sequence). The V and J ends lost 0 bases and 8 bases respectively, with 10 bases between them. The CDR3 totals 12 residues. The chain's CDR3 is CAWSVLGPGYTF. The DNA for the CDR3 is TGTGCCTGGAGTGTCCTCGGGCCGGGCTACACCTTC.

At least ten counts were recorded for this clonotype. This chain uses TRBV7-2 with TRBJ2-1, with 7 bases that match TRBD2. V lost 2 bases to trimming and J lost 8 bases; unmatched junction nucleotides: 9. This CDR3 spans 15 amino acids. Germline assignment: CDR1 SGHTA and CDR2 FQGNSA. CDR3 sequence (DNA): TGTGCCAGCAGCTTAACGGGAGGAGCCTGGGATGAGCAGTTCTTC. It is translated as CASSLTGGAWDEQFF.

This clonotype was counted at least ten times. Written as DNA, the CDR3 is TGTGCCAGCAGTTGGCTGAACACTGAAGCTTTCTTT. Translation: CASSWLNTEAFF. The rearrangement links TRBV12-3 or TRBV12-4 to TRBJ1-1; D gene ambiguous. V gave up 4 bases and J gave up 0 bases, with 3 bases separating them. This CDR3 has 12 residues.

This clonotype appeared a single time. A read error is possible here, since a much larger clone lies one base away. The chain links TRBV2 to TRBJ2-1; perhaps TRBD2 as D (6 bases). The end of the DNA fits TRBJ2-7 better, so the J call may be wrong. This CDR3 contains 15 residues. Looked up from germline, CDR1 is SNHLY and CDR2 is FYNNEI. The CDR3 spells CASSRGSPPYNEQYF. DNA for the CDR3: TGTGCCAGCAGTCGGGGGAGCCCTCCCTACAATGAGCAGTACTTC.